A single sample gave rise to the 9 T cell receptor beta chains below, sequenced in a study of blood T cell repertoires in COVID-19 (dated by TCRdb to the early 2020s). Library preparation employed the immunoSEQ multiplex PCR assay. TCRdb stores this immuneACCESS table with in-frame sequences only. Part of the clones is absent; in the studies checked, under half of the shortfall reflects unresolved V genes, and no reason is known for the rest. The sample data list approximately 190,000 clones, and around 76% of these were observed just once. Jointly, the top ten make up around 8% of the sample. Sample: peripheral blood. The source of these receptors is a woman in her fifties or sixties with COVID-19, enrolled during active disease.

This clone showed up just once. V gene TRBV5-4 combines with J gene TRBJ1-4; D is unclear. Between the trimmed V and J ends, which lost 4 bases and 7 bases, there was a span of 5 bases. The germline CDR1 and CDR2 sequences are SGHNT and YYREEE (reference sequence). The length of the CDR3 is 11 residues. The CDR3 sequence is CASSRLEKLFF. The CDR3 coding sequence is TGTGCCAGCAGCCGTCTTGAAAAACTGTTTTTT.

CDR3 in DNA: TGTGCCACCTGGGGGGGGGACGAGCAGTACTTC. The encoded protein is CATWGGDEQYF. The chain couples TRBV2 to TRBJ2-7; 7 bases agree with TRBD2. The CDR3 is 11 amino acids. The germline gives CDR1 SNHLY, CDR2 FYNNEI. With V trimmed by 10 bases and J by 5 bases, 5 bases remained unmatched.

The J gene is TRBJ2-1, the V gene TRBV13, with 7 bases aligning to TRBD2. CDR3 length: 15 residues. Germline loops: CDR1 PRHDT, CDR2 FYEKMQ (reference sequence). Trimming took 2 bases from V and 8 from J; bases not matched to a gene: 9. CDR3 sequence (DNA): TGTGCCAGCAGCTTACTAGCGGTGTCGGGGGATGAGCAGTTCTTC. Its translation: CASSLLAVSGDEQFF.

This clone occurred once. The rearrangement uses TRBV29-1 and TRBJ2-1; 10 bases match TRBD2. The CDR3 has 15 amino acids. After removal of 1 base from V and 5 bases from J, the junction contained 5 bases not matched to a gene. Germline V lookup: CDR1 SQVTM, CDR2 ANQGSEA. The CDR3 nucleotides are TGCAGCGTTGAAGTCGGTAGCGGGGGGAACAATGAGCAGTTCTTC. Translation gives CSVEVGSGGNNEQFF.

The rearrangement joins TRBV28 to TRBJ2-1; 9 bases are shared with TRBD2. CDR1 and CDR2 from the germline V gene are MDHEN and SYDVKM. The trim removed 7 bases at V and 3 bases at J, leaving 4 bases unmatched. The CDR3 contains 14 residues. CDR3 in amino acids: CASILAGNYNEQFF. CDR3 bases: TGTGCCAGCATTCTAGCGGGAAACTACAATGAGCAGTTCTTC. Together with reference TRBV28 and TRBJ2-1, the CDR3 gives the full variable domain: DVKVTQSSRYLVKRTGEKVFLECVQDMDHENMFWYRQDPGLGLRLIYFSYDVKMKEKGDIPEGYSVSREKKERFSLILESASTNQTSMYLCASILAGNYNEQFFGPGTRLTVL.

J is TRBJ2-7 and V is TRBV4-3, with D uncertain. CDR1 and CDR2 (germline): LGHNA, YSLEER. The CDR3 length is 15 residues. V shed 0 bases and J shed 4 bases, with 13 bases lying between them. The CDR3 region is CASSQDTTWAYEQYF. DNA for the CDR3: TGCGCCAGCAGCCAAGATACCACCTGGGCTTACGAGCAGTACTTC.

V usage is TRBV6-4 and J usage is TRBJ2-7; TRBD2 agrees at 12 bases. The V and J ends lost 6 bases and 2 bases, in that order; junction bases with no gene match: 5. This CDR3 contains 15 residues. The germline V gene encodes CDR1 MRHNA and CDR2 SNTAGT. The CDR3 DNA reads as TGTGCCAGCAGACGACTAGCGGGAGAGGCCTACGAGCAGTACTTC. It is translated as CASRRLAGEAYEQYF.

CDR3 DNA sequence: TGTGCCAGCAGTCTGGAGGTTCCAACTAATGAAAAACTGTTTTTT. Translation gives CASSLEVPTNEKLFF. V is TRBV28 and J is TRBJ1-4; D is uncertain. From germline, CDR1 is MDHEN and CDR2 SYDVKM. Deletions cut 5 bases from V and 0 bases from J, with 10 bases between. The CDR3 sequence is 15 residues long.

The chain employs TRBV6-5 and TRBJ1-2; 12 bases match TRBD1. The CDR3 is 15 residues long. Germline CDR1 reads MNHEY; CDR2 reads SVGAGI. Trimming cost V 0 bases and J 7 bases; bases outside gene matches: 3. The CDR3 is CASSYSGTGGGGYTF. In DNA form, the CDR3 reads TGTGCCAGCAGTTACTCGGGGACAGGGGGCGGTGGCTACACCTTC.